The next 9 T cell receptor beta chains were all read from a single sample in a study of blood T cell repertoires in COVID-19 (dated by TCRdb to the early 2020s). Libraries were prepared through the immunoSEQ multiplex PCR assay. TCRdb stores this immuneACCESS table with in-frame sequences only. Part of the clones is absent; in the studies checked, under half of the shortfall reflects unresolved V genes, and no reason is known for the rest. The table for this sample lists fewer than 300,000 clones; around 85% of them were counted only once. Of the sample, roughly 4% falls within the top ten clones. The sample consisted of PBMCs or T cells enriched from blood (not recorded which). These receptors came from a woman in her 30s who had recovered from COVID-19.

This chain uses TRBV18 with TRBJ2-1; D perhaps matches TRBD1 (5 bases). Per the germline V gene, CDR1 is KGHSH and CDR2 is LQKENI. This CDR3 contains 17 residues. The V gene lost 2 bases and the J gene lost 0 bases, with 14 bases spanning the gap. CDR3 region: CASSPNRPQSSYNEQFF. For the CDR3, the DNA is TGTGCCAGCTCACCAAACAGGCCCCAGAGCTCCTACAATGAGCAGTTCTTC.

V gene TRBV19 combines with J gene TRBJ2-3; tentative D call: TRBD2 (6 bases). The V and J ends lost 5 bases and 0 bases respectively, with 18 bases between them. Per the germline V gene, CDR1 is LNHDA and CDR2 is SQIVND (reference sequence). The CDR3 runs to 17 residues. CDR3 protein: CASSPPRLGTSTDTQYF. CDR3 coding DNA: TGTGCCAGTAGTCCTCCCCGGCTGGGGACTAGCACAGATACGCAGTATTTT.

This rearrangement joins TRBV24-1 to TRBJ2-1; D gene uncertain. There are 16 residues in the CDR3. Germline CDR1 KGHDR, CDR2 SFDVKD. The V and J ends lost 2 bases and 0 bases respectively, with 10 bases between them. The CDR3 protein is CATSDSSTSSYNEQFF. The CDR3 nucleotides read TGTGCCACCAGTGATTCCTCCACAAGCTCCTACAATGAGCAGTTCTTC.

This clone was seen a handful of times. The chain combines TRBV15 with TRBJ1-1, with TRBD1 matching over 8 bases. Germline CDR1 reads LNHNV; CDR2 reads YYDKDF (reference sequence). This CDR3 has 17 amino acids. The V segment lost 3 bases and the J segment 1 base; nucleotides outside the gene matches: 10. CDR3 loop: CATSSPLQGARNTEAFF. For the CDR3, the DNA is TGTGCCACCAGCAGCCCCCTTCAGGGGGCTAGGAACACTGAAGCTTTCTTT.

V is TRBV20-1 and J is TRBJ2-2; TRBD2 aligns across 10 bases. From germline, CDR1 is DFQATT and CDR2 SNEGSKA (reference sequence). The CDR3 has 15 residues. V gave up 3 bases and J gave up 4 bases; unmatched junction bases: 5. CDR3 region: CSASPTSGTTGELFF. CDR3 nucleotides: TGCAGTGCTAGTCCCACTAGCGGGACCACCGGGGAGCTGTTTTTT.

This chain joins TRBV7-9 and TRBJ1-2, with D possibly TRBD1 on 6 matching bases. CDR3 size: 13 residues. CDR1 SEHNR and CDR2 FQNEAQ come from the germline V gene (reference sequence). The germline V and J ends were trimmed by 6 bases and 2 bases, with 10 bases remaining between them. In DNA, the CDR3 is TGTGCCAGCAGGTCAGGGGACAACTATGGCTACACCTTC. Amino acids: CASRSGDNYGYTF.

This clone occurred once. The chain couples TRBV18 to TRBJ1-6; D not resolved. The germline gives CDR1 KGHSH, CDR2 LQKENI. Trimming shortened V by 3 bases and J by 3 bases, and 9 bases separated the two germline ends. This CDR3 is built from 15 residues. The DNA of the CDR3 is TGTGCCAGCTCACCTACAGCAAACTATAATTCACCCCTCCACTTT. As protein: CASSPTANYNSPLHF.

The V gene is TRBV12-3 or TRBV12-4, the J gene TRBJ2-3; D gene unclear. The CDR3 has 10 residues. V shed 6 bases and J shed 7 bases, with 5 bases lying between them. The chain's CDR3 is CASRQNTQYF. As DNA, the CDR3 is TGTGCCAGCAGACAGAATACGCAGTATTTT.

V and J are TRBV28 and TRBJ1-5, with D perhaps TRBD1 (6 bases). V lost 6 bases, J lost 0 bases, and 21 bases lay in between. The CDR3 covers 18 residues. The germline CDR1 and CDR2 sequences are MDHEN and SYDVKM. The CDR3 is CASSRGPMTGDSNQPQHF. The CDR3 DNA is TGTGCCAGCAGCAGAGGCCCCATGACAGGCGATAGCAATCAGCCCCAGCATTTT.